Listed below are T cell receptor beta chains from one sample, sequenced in a study of OX40 agonist ivuxolimab in advanced cancers. Clones were sequenced by immunoSEQ multiplex PCR, and TCRdb holds only the in-frame ones, with some missing. This table has 37,000 or so clones, 87% appearing once. The specimen comprised CD4+ or CD8+ T cells sorted from blood, sampled in a trial of the OX40 agonist ivuxolimab. The origin of the receptors is an adult with an advanced solid tumor such as melanoma, head and neck, liver or kidney cancer. CDR3s include the opening cysteine and the closing phenylalanine or tryptophan. Fields, in order: CDR3 length, V gene, J gene, D gene, clone size, CDR3 protein, CDR3 DNA. The D gene is left open where the match is weak. Rows give clone size only sometimes, using once, few, many, or a class for an expanded clone.

cdr3_length: 15
v_call: TRBV27
j_call: TRBJ2-3
d_call: -
clone_size: -
cdr3_aa: CASSLSLGGADTQYF
cdr3_nt: TGTGCCAGCAGTCTCTCCCTCGGGGGCGCAGATACGCAGTATTTT

cdr3_length: 20
v_call: TRBV21-1
j_call: TRBJ2-4
d_call: -
clone_size: -
cdr3_aa: CASSSKEVAGQGLAKNIQYF
cdr3_nt: TGTGCCAGCAGCTCAAAGGAGGTCGCGGGACAGGGTCTAGCCAAAAACATTCAGTACTTC

cdr3_length: 16
v_call: TRBV7-7
j_call: TRBJ2-1
d_call: -
clone_size: -
cdr3_aa: CASSLASQGEEYEQFF
cdr3_nt: TGTGCTAGCAGCTTAGCGTCCCAGGGGGAGGAATATGAGCAGTTCTTC

cdr3_length: 16
v_call: TRBV4-1
j_call: TRBJ1-1
d_call: -
clone_size: -
cdr3_aa: CASSQDWGAGSTEAFF
cdr3_nt: TGCGCCAGCAGCCAAGATTGGGGGGCCGGGTCAACTGAAGCTTTCTTT

cdr3_length: 15
v_call: TRBV29-1
j_call: TRBJ2-7
d_call: -
clone_size: -
cdr3_aa: CSVASGDSWSYEQYF
cdr3_nt: TGCAGCGTCGCGTCCGGGGACTCATGGTCCTACGAGCAGTACTTC

cdr3_length: 15
v_call: TRBV6-6
j_call: TRBJ2-5
d_call: TRBD1
clone_size: -
cdr3_aa: CASSSGQGIEETQYF
cdr3_nt: TGTGCCAGCAGTTCCGGACAGGGGATTGAAGAGACCCAGTACTTC

cdr3_length: 15
v_call: TRBV30
j_call: TRBJ2-5
d_call: TRBD1
clone_size: -
cdr3_aa: CAWSPTDRDQETQYF
cdr3_nt: TGTGCCTGGAGTCCTACCGACAGGGACCAAGAGACCCAGTACTTC

cdr3_length: 12
v_call: TRBV27
j_call: TRBJ1-1
d_call: -
clone_size: few
cdr3_aa: CASSLPYGAAFF
cdr3_nt: TGTGCCAGCAGTTTACCCTACGGGGCAGCTTTCTTT

cdr3_length: 17
v_call: TRBV27
j_call: TRBJ1-5
d_call: TRBD1
clone_size: medium-sized
cdr3_aa: CASSADRGRKSNQPQHF
cdr3_nt: TGTGCCAGCAGTGCCGACAGGGGCCGAAAGAGCAATCAGCCCCAGCATTTT

cdr3_length: 13
v_call: TRBV30
j_call: TRBJ2-4
d_call: TRBD2
clone_size: -
cdr3_aa: CAWLGGGADIQYF
cdr3_nt: TGTGCCTGGTTGGGCGGGGGGGCCGACATTCAGTACTTC

cdr3_length: 14
v_call: TRBV6-1
j_call: TRBJ2-7
d_call: -
clone_size: once
cdr3_aa: CASSEPTTNYEQYF
cdr3_nt: TGTGCCAGCAGTGAACCCACAACGAACTACGAGCAGTACTTC

cdr3_length: 14
v_call: TRBV5-1
j_call: TRBJ2-7
d_call: -
clone_size: -
cdr3_aa: CASSFGDGSYEQYF
cdr3_nt: TGCGCCAGCAGCTTTGGGGACGGATCCTACGAGCAGTACTTC

cdr3_length: 13
v_call: TRBV16
j_call: TRBJ1-1
d_call: TRBD1
clone_size: -
cdr3_aa: CASSQLQGTEAFF
cdr3_nt: TGTGCCAGCAGCCAATTACAGGGGACTGAAGCTTTCTTT

cdr3_length: 15
v_call: TRBV6-5
j_call: TRBJ2-7
d_call: -
clone_size: -
cdr3_aa: CASSYGGLGSYEQYF
cdr3_nt: TGTGCCAGCAGTTACGGGGGGCTTGGCTCCTACGAGCAGTACTTC

cdr3_length: 15
v_call: TRBV18
j_call: TRBJ2-5
d_call: -
clone_size: -
cdr3_aa: CASSPSGGLQETQYF
cdr3_nt: TGTGCCAGCTCACCATCCGGGGGACTCCAAGAGACCCAGTACTTC

cdr3_length: 13
v_call: TRBV7-6
j_call: TRBJ1-2
d_call: TRBD1
clone_size: -
cdr3_aa: CASSSRDSYGYTF
cdr3_nt: TGTGCCAGCAGCTCACGGGACAGCTATGGCTACACCTTC

cdr3_length: 13
v_call: TRBV29-1
j_call: TRBJ1-3
d_call: -
clone_size: -
cdr3_aa: CSVKRGGGNTIYF
cdr3_nt: TGCAGCGTCAAGAGGGGGGGAGGAAACACCATATATTTT

cdr3_length: 14
v_call: TRBV6-6
j_call: TRBJ1-1
d_call: TRBD1
clone_size: -
cdr3_aa: CASNKDREYTEAFF
cdr3_nt: TGTGCCAGCAATAAAGACAGGGAATACACTGAAGCTTTCTTT

cdr3_length: 12
v_call: TRBV19
j_call: TRBJ1-2
d_call: -
clone_size: -
cdr3_aa: CASMRAGYGYTF
cdr3_nt: TGTGCCAGTATGCGAGCAGGCTATGGCTACACCTTC

cdr3_length: 17
v_call: TRBV4-1
j_call: TRBJ2-7
d_call: TRBD2
clone_size: -
cdr3_aa: CASSHEPRAGSSYEQYF
cdr3_nt: TGCGCCAGCAGCCATGAACCACGAGCGGGGTCTTCCTACGAGCAGTACTTC

cdr3_length: 14
v_call: TRBV5-1
j_call: TRBJ2-5
d_call: -
clone_size: once
cdr3_aa: CASSSLLGLETQYF
cdr3_nt: TGCGCCAGCAGCTCCCTATTAGGGTTAGAGACCCAGTACTTC

cdr3_length: 14
v_call: TRBV30
j_call: TRBJ1-1
d_call: TRBD1
clone_size: -
cdr3_aa: CAWFPGTGWTEAFF
cdr3_nt: TGTGCCTGGTTCCCTGGGACAGGGTGGACTGAAGCTTTCTTT

cdr3_length: 14
v_call: TRBV2
j_call: TRBJ1-2
d_call: -
clone_size: medium-sized
cdr3_aa: CASTPQAGNDGYTF
cdr3_nt: TGTGCCAGCACCCCCCAGGCAGGGAACGATGGCTACACCTTC

cdr3_length: 13
v_call: TRBV6-6
j_call: TRBJ2-7
d_call: -
clone_size: -
cdr3_aa: CASSYYGGYEQYF
cdr3_nt: TGTGCCAGCAGTTACTACGGGGGCTACGAGCAGTACTTC

cdr3_length: 13
v_call: TRBV30
j_call: TRBJ2-1
d_call: -
clone_size: -
cdr3_aa: CAWRWDTYNEQFF
cdr3_nt: TGTGCCTGGAGATGGGACACGTACAATGAGCAGTTCTTC

cdr3_length: 17
v_call: TRBV5-1
j_call: TRBJ2-1
d_call: TRBD1
clone_size: -
cdr3_aa: CASSLEGQVHTGNEQFF
cdr3_nt: TGCGCCAGCAGCTTGGAGGGACAGGTACACACCGGGAATGAGCAGTTCTTC

cdr3_length: 17
v_call: TRBV30
j_call: TRBJ1-2
d_call: TRBD1
clone_size: -
cdr3_aa: CAWSGRDRGPVGYGYTF
cdr3_nt: TGTGCCTGGAGTGGCCGGGACAGGGGGCCTGTGGGCTATGGCTACACCTTC

cdr3_length: 14
v_call: TRBV9
j_call: TRBJ2-7
d_call: TRBD1
clone_size: -
cdr3_aa: CASSVEGASYEQYF
cdr3_nt: TGTGCCAGCAGCGTAGAGGGGGCCTCCTACGAGCAGTACTTC

cdr3_length: 15
v_call: TRBV6-4
j_call: TRBJ1-2
d_call: -
clone_size: -
cdr3_aa: CASSDSSRFSDGYTF
cdr3_nt: TGTGCCAGCAGTGACTCGAGTCGGTTCTCCGATGGCTACACCTTC

cdr3_length: 14
v_call: TRBV7-2
j_call: TRBJ2-5
d_call: -
clone_size: -
cdr3_aa: CASSLERGGETQYF
cdr3_nt: TGTGCCAGCAGCTTAGAACGGGGTGGAGAGACCCAGTACTTC

cdr3_length: 14
v_call: TRBV19
j_call: TRBJ1-5
d_call: TRBD1
clone_size: -
cdr3_aa: CASSIWTGDQPQHF
cdr3_nt: TGTGCCAGTAGTATTTGGACAGGCGATCAGCCCCAGCATTTT

cdr3_length: 13
v_call: TRBV4-1
j_call: TRBJ2-5
d_call: -
clone_size: -
cdr3_aa: CASSPDHPETQYF
cdr3_nt: TGCGCCAGCAGCCCGGACCACCCGGAGACCCAGTACTTC